The 25 T cell receptor beta chains below were found in one sample sequenced in a study of T-cell reconstitution after alpha-beta-depleted transplantation in children. Unique molecular identifiers were built into the TCRbeta library. MiXCR, run by TCRdb on the PCR reads, gives a single entry per CDR3 protein. This sample has about 580,000 distinct CDR3 sequences, with around 23% found just once. This specimen consisted of PBMCs, mostly from graft donor cells, obtained 360 days after TCRalphabeta/CD19-depleted stem cell transplant. The receptors here all came from a boy in the first two years of life who had a stem cell transplant for acute myeloid leukemia, so the T cells may come from the graft donor.

At least ten counts were recorded for this clonotype. As DNA, the CDR3 is TGCAGCGTTGGCCTAGCGGCGCTCCTCTCCTACGAGCAGTACGTC. This codes for CSVGLAALLSYEQYV. This chain uses TRBV29-1 with TRBJ2-7; 7 bases map to TRBD2. Losses at the gene ends were 4 bases for V and 0 bases for J; bases not matched to a gene: 9. Germline V lookup: CDR1 SQVTM, CDR2 ANQGSEA. The CDR3 sequence is 15 residues long.

The table lists this clonotype with many counts. A much more abundant neighbour one base away suggests this may be a read error. This chain connects TRBV14 to TRBJ2-2; D unresolved. Germline CDR1 is SGHDN and CDR2 is FVKESK. The CDR3 has 13 amino acids. Deletions cut 3 bases from V and 0 bases from J, with 2 bases between. CDR3 DNA sequence: TGTGCCAGCAGCCAGGCGAACACCGGGGAGCTGTTTTTT. This gives the protein CASSQANTGELFF.

The chain has TRBV18 and TRBJ2-3, with D possibly matching TRBD1 (6 bases). The CDR3 consists of 17 residues. Trimming removed 1 base from V and 0 bases from J, with 14 bases in between. Looked up from germline, CDR1 is KGHSH and CDR2 is LQKENI. This chain's CDR3 is CASSPLPRGYSTDTQYF. CDR3 sequence (DNA): TGTGCCAGCTCACCACTCCCGAGGGGGTATAGCACAGATACGCAGTATTTT.

The rearrangement uses TRBV6-5 and TRBJ2-5, with TRBD2 identical over 9 bases. The V gene end was trimmed by 2 bases and the J gene end by 5 bases; junction bases not matched to a gene: 12. The length of the CDR3 is 17 residues. Germline V gene data show CDR1 as MNHEY and CDR2 as SVGAGI. CDR3 in amino acids: CASSYRSGLAGTETQYF. The CDR3 DNA reads TGTGCCAGCAGTTACCGGTCGGGGCTAGCGGGGACGGAGACCCAGTACTTC.

This chain links TRBV18 with TRBJ2-3; D remains unclear. V was cut by 0 bases and J by 8 bases, with 6 bases left in between. The CDR3 covers 12 residues. Germline-derived CDR1 and CDR2 are KGHSH and LQKENI. Here the CDR3 DNA reads TGTGCCAGCTCACCACCGGATGGTACGCAGTATTTT. Protein product: CASSPPDGTQYF. The full variable domain, its missing parts supplied by reference TRBV18 and TRBJ2-3, is NAGVMQNPRHLVRRRGQEARLRCSPMKGHSHVYWYRQLPEEGLKFMVYLQKENIIDESGMPKERFSAEFPKEGPSILRIQQVVRGDSAAYFCASSPPDGTQYFGPGTRLTVL.

V gene TRBV29-1 combines with J gene TRBJ2-3, with D tentatively TRBD1 (5 bases). Per germline, CDR1 SQVTM and CDR2 ANQGSEA. The CDR3 consists of 13 residues. The V and J ends lost 7 bases and 6 bases respectively, with 17 bases between them. CDR3 nucleotides: TGCAGCGCTGACCCTCAGGGTCGTGATACGCAGTATTTT. It specifies CSADPQGRDTQYF.

Many counts were recorded for this clonotype. V and J are TRBV20-1 and TRBJ1-2; no reliable D call. CDR3 length equals 13 residues. The V end was cut by 3 bases, the J end by 0 bases, with 8 bases between. Germline CDR1 and CDR2: DFQATT and SNEGSKA (reference sequence). CDR3 nucleotide sequence: TGCAGTGCTAGCACGGGAGCTAACTATGGCTACACCTTC. Amino acids: CSASTGANYGYTF.

This clonotype has a handful of counts. This rearrangement joins TRBV4-2 to TRBJ1-2; the D is unclear. Trimming removed 1 base from V and 0 bases from J, with 9 bases in between. Germline lookup yields CDR1 LGHNA and CDR2 YNFKEQ. This CDR3 region has 15 residues. CDR3 nucleotides: TGTGCCAGCAGCCAAGTTTCGGCAGCTAACTATGGCTACACCTTC. It codes for CASSQVSAANYGYTF.

This clonotype was detected many times. This chain joins TRBV28 and TRBJ1-2; D gene ambiguous. Germline values: CDR1 MDHEN, CDR2 SYDVKM. Trimming left V 10 bases short and J 8 bases short, with 20 bases between. This CDR3 is 13 amino acids long. The CDR3 DNA sequence: TGTGCCATCAATAAAACGGGTTTAAGGGGCTACACCTTC. This codes for CAINKTGLRGYTF.

In this sample, this clonotype turned up many times. The chain recombines TRBV20-1 with TRBJ2-1, with D possibly being TRBD2 (5 bases). Trimming shortened V by 0 bases and J by 10 bases, and 22 bases separated the two germline ends. CDR1 DFQATT and CDR2 SNEGSKA come from the germline V gene (reference sequence). CDR3 length: 16 amino acids. The CDR3 DNA is TGCAGTGCTAGAGATGAGTTCGGTTTTAGAGTAGCGGAGCAGTTCTTC. Encoded protein: CSARDEFGFRVAEQFF.

This chain connects TRBV6-1 to TRBJ1-3; D is undetermined. Per the germline V gene, CDR1 is MNHNS and CDR2 is SASEGT. This CDR3 is 14 amino acids long. Trimming took off 4 bases at V and 0 bases at J, with 7 bases between the two ends. The CDR3 DNA sequence: TGTGCCAGCAGTGTTACGGTCTCTGGAAACACCATATATTTT. It specifies CASSVTVSGNTIYF.

V and J are TRBV20-1 and TRBJ2-1, with TRBD2 as a possible D gene (5 bases). The CDR3 totals 14 residues. The V end lost 1 base, the J end lost 7 bases, and 14 bases lay between the germline ends. Looked up from germline, CDR1 is DFQATT and CDR2 is SNEGSKA (reference sequence). CDR3 amino acids: CSARGWQEGNEQFF. CDR3 coding DNA: TGCAGTGCTAGAGGGTGGCAAGAGGGTAATGAGCAGTTCTTC.

The rearrangement joins TRBV12-3 or TRBV12-4 to TRBJ2-3, with 8 bases matching TRBD1. The CDR3 contains 15 residues. Trimming at V came to 7 bases and at J to 4 bases, leaving 10 bases not matched to a gene. CDR3 in amino acids: CASISTGGLADTQYF. The CDR3 nucleotides read TGTGCCAGCATCTCTACAGGGGGATTGGCAGATACGCAGTATTTT.

There are a few counts of this clonotype. The genes are TRBV5-1 and TRBJ2-1; D gene ambiguous. The V end was cut by 3 bases, the J end by 10 bases, with 8 bases between. The CDR3 is made up of 11 amino acids. The V gene's germline CDR1 is SGHRS and CDR2 YFSETQ. CDR3 sequence: CASSSSEEQFF. The DNA for the CDR3 is TGCGCCAGCAGCTCATCTGAGGAGCAGTTCTTC.

This clonotype appeared many times. The CDR3 sequence is CASSYITHRAGEKLFF. The CDR3 nucleotides are TGTGCCAGCAGCTACATTACCCACAGGGCGGGAGAAAAACTGTTTTTT. The J gene is TRBJ1-4, the V gene TRBV6-5, with D possibly TRBD1 on 6 matching bases. CDR1 and CDR2 (germline): MNHEY, SVGAGI. V was clipped by 6 bases and J by 8 bases, with 22 bases between them. CDR3 length: 16 residues.

On this clonotype: At one end, the junction sequence differs from germline, possibly due to a read error. The V and J genes are TRBV4-3 and TRBJ2-1, with D perhaps TRBD2 (6 bases). The CDR3 loop spans 12 amino acids. CDR1 LGHNA and CDR2 YSLEER come from the germline V gene. Written as DNA, the CDR3 is TGCGCCCGCAGCCAGAGCGGGTCCAAGCAGTTCTTC. It specifies CARSQSGSKQFF.

This clonotype was found a few times. This CDR3 is CASDGPDTQYF. CDR3 nucleotide sequence: TGTGCCAGCGACGGGCCAGATACGCAGTATTTT. The chain uses TRBV6-5 and TRBJ2-3, with D uncertain. The germline gives CDR1 MNHEY, CDR2 SVGAGI. Trimming cost V 8 bases and J 4 bases, with 7 bases left between them. The CDR3 is 11 amino acids.

This clonotype was recorded at least ten times. The CDR3 loop reads CASSARQGATGQETQYF. The CDR3 region has the DNA TGTGCCAGCAGTGCCCGACAGGGAGCGACGGGACAAGAGACCCAGTACTTC. The chain has TRBV6-1 and TRBJ2-5; 7 nucleotides line up with TRBD1. Losses at the gene ends were 4 bases for V and 2 bases for J; bases not matched to a gene: 13. Germline CDR1 is MNHNS and CDR2 is SASEGT. The CDR3 has 17 amino acids.

This clonotype was seen only a few times. This rearrangement joins TRBV6-5 to TRBJ2-3; 10 bases are shared with TRBD2. Looked up from germline, CDR1 is MNHEY and CDR2 is SVGAGI. The CDR3 spans 18 residues. The J segment lost 2 bases and the V segment lost 4 bases, leaving 12 bases of the junction unmatched. The CDR3: CASSSNRLGLADTDTQYF. The CDR3 DNA sequence: TGTGCCAGCAGTTCGAACCGGCTAGGACTAGCGGACACAGATACGCAGTATTTT.

Many counts were recorded for this clonotype. V is TRBV5-1 and J is TRBJ2-5; D not certain. The CDR3 is made up of 15 amino acids. Trimming stripped 4 bases from V and 2 bases from J, with 15 bases between. CDR1 is SGHRS, CDR2 YFSETQ, per germline. DNA for the CDR3: TGCGCCAGCAGCCAACCAGGAGTCGCACAAGAGACCCAGTACTTC. It yields the protein CASSQPGVAQETQYF.

This chain uses TRBV20-1 with TRBJ2-7, with D tentatively TRBD2 (7 bases). Germline-derived CDR1 and CDR2 are DFQATT and SNEGSKA (reference sequence). This CDR3 has 16 amino acids. CDR3 residues: CSPTGGGASHYYEKYV. CDR3 in DNA: TGCAGTCCCACGGGCGGGGGCGCCTCCCACTACTACGAGAAGTACGTC.

The chain employs TRBV10-3 and TRBJ2-1, with 9 nucleotides matching TRBD2. The CDR3 loop spans 17 amino acids. J was trimmed by 3 bases and V by 2 bases; bases with no gene match: 8. CDR1 is ENHRY and CDR2 is SYGVKD in the germline V gene. The CDR3 DNA reads as TGTGCCATCAGTGAGGGCGGGGGGGCCAAATACTACAATGAGCAGTTCTTC. Translation gives CAISEGGGAKYYNEQFF.

There are many counts of this clonotype. This chain uses TRBV7-9 with TRBJ2-3; D is possibly TRBD2 (6 bases). The CDR3 extends over 14 amino acids. The germline gives CDR1 SEHNR, CDR2 FQNEAQ (reference sequence). V was shortened by 8 bases and J by 3 bases, with 15 bases between the two germline ends. CDR3 protein: CASGERARTDTQYF. CDR3 nucleotides: TGTGCCAGCGGCGAGCGGGCTAGGACAGATACGCAGTATTTT.

The sample holds a few counts of this clonotype. For the CDR3, the DNA is TGCGCCAGCAGCCATGCACAGGGGGCGAGGGGAAACACCATATATTTT. As protein: CASSHAQGARGNTIYF. This chain joins TRBV4-3 and TRBJ1-3; 9 bases are a match to TRBD1. The V and J ends lost 3 bases and 4 bases, in that order; junction bases with no gene match: 7. The length of the CDR3 is 16 residues. Germline V gives CDR1 LGHNA, CDR2 YSLEER.

This CDR3 is CASSEIGATKTQYF. In nucleotides, the CDR3 is TGCGCCAGCAGTGAGATTGGGGCTACCAAAACCCAGTACTTC. The V call is TRBV10-2, the J call TRBJ2-5, with D tentatively TRBD1 (5 bases). Between the trimmed V and J ends, which lost 2 bases and 8 bases, there was a span of 15 bases. The CDR3 totals 14 residues. The germline V gene encodes CDR1 WSHSY and CDR2 SAAADI.